Listed below are T cell receptor beta chains from one sample, sequenced in a study of blood T cell repertoires in COVID-19. Repertoires were generated with immunoSEQ multiplex PCR, while TCRdb's copy carries only in-frame clones and drops some. The table includes more than 200,000 clones, about nine tenths detected once. The specimen sequenced was peripheral blood. The receptors were sampled from a man aged 45-60 years with acute or convalescent COVID-19. Both conserved end residues are part of each CDR3. D genes are given only for firm matches. Clone size is given for some rows only: seen once, a few or many times, or a class if the clone is expanded.

size	J	length	D	V	DNA	CDR3
-	TRBJ1-5	15	-	TRBV7-8	TGTGCCAGCAGCGCCTCGATTACAAGCAATCAGCCCCAGCATTTT	CASSASITSNQPQHF
-	TRBJ1-2	13	TRBD1	TRBV28	TGTGCCAGCCGAACAGGGGCTGGCTATGGCTACACCTTC	CASRTGAGYGYTF
-	TRBJ1-5	15	TRBD1	TRBV6-5	TGTGCCAGCAGACGGGACAGGGCTAGCAATCAGCCCCAGCATTTT	CASRRDRASNQPQHF
-	TRBJ2-3	12	TRBD1	TRBV10-3	TGTGCCACAGGGGGTAACACAGATACGCAGTATTTT	CATGGNTDTQYF
-	TRBJ1-1	21	-	TRBV21-1	TGTGCCAGCAGCAAAGGGAAAGGACAGGGGTTTCAAGAGGGTATGAACACTGAAGCTTTCTTT	CASSKGKGQGFQEGMNTEAFF
-	TRBJ2-1	17	-	TRBV4-2	TGTGCCAGCAGCCAAGAGGGGGGACCATCCTCCTACAATGAGCAGTTCTTC	CASSQEGGPSSYNEQFF
-	TRBJ2-2	14	-	TRBV5-1	TGCGCCAGCAGCTTGGTCGGTGTCACCGGGGAGCTGTTTTTT	CASSLVGVTGELFF
-	TRBJ1-5	16	TRBD1	TRBV19	TGTGCCAGTATCCTACAGGGGGGCTATAGCAATCAGCCCCAGCATTTT	CASILQGGYSNQPQHF
-	TRBJ2-3	16	TRBD2	TRBV11-2	TGTGCCAGCAGCTTTACTAGCGGGGGGACCACAGATACGCAGTATTTT	CASSFTSGGTTDTQYF
-	TRBJ1-1	14	-	TRBV5-1	TGCGCCAGCAACCTAGGGGATATGAACACTGAAGCTTTCTTT	CASNLGDMNTEAFF
-	TRBJ2-3	15	-	TRBV6-5	TGTGCCAGCAGTTACCAGGGCGGGGGCACAGATACGCAGTATTTT	CASSYQGGGTDTQYF
-	TRBJ1-1	15	TRBD1	TRBV7-8	TGTGCCAGCAGCCGCGGGACAGGGAGTGAGACTGAAGCTTTCTTT	CASSRGTGSETEAFF
-	TRBJ1-2	15	-	TRBV15	TGTGCCACCAGCAGAGATTTACAGGGAAACTATGGCTACACCTTC	CATSRDLQGNYGYTF
once	TRBJ2-7	17	TRBD2	TRBV19	TGTGCCAGTAGTATAGGGCTAGCGGGGGGTCCTTCCTACGAGCAGTACTTC	CASSIGLAGGPSYEQYF
-	TRBJ2-5	15	TRBD2	TRBV7-2	TGTGCCAGCAGCTTATTCGGGGGGGGCCTAGAGACCCAGTACTTC	CASSLFGGGLETQYF
-	TRBJ1-1	12	-	TRBV6-2/TRBV6-3	TGTGCCAGCAGCCGTATGAGGGCTGAAGCTTTCTTT	CASSRMRAEAFF
-	TRBJ1-6	13	TRBD1	TRBV10-2	TGCGCCAGCAGGACAGGGGCTAATTCACCCCTCCACTTT	CASRTGANSPLHF
-	TRBJ1-2	14	TRBD1	TRBV7-9	TGTGCCAGCAGCTTTGAGGGGGCGGGCTATGGCTACACCTTC	CASSFEGAGYGYTF
-	TRBJ2-3	12	-	TRBV11-2	TGTGCCAGCAGCTTAGTCACAAATACGCAGTATTTT	CASSLVTNTQYF